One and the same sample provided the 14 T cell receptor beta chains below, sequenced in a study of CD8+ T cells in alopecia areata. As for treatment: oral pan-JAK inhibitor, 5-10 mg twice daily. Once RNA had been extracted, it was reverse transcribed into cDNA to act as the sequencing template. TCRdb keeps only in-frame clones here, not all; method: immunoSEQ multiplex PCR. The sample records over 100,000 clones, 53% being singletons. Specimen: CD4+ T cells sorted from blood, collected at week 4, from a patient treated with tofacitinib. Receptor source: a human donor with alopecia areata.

The chain's CDR3 is CASSFLDLNTEAFF. The CDR3 DNA is TGCGCCAGCAGCTTTTTAGACTTGAACACTGAAGCTTTCTTT. The V and J genes are TRBV5-1 and TRBJ1-1, with D uncertain. V dropped 2 bases and J dropped 0 bases, with 8 bases sitting between them. The germline gives CDR1 SGHRS, CDR2 YFSETQ. The CDR3 runs 14 residues.

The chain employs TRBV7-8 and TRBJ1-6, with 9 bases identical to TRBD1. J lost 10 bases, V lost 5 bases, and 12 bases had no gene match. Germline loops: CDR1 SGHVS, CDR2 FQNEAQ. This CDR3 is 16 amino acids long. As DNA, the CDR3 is TGTGCCAGCAGCCTCAGAGATGGGACAGGGACATCACCCCTCCACTTT. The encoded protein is CASSLRDGTGTSPLHF.

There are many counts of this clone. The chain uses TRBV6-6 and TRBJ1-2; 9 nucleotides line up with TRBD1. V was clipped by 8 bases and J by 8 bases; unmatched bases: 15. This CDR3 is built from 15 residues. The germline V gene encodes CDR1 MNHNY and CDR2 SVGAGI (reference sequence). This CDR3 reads CASGGQGRTTDGYTF. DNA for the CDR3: TGTGCCAGCGGGGGACAGGGCCGCACCACTGACGGCTACACCTTC.

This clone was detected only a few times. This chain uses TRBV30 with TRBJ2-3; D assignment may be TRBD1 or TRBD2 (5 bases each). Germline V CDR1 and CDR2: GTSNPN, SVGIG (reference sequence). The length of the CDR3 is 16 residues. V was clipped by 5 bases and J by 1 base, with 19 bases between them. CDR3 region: CAWEKGTSGRTDTQYF. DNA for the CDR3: TGTGCCTGGGAAAAAGGGACGTCCGGTCGCACAGATACGCAGTATTTT.

The CDR3 region has the DNA TGTGCCAGCAGCGTCACACAAGAGACCCAGTACTTC. Translating gives CASSVTQETQYF. The V call is TRBV9, the J call TRBJ2-5; D remains ambiguous. This CDR3 region has 12 residues. Trimming pared 2 bases from V and 2 bases from J, leaving 4 bases between. CDR1 and CDR2 (germline): SGDLS, YYNGEE.

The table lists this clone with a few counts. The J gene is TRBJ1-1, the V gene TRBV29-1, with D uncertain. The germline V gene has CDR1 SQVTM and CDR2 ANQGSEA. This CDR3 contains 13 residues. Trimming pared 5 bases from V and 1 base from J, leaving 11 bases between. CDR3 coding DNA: TGCAGCGTTTTCACCTTGGGGAACACTGAAGCTTTCTTT. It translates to CSVFTLGNTEAFF.

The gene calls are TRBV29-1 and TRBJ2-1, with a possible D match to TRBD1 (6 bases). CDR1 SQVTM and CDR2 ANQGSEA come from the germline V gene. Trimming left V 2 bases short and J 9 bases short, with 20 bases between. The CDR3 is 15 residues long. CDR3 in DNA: TGCAGCGTTGAACAGGGCAGGGGAGTTCGGCGTGAGCAGTTCTTC. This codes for CSVEQGRGVRREQFF.

This chain's CDR3 is CSGGLAGAGELFF. The CDR3 nucleotides read TGCAGCGGTGGACTAGCGGGAGCCGGGGAGCTGTTTTTT. V is TRBV29-1 and J is TRBJ2-2; 13 bases are a match to TRBD2. V shed 7 bases and J 6 bases; nucleotides not matched to a gene: 2. The CDR3 is made up of 13 amino acids. The germline V gene encodes CDR1 SQVTM and CDR2 ANQGSEA.

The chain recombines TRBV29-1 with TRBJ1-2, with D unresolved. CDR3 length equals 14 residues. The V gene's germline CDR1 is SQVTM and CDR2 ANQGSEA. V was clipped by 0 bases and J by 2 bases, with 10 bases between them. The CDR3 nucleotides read TGCAGCGTTGAAGATCTAGGAGGGAACTATGGCTACACCTTC. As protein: CSVEDLGGNYGYTF.

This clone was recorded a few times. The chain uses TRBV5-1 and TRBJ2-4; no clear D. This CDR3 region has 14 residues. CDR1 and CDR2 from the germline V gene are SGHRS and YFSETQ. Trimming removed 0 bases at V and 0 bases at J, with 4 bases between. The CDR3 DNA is TGCGCCAGCAGCTTGGCAGGAGCCAAAAACATTCAGTACTTC. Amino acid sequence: CASSLAGAKNIQYF.

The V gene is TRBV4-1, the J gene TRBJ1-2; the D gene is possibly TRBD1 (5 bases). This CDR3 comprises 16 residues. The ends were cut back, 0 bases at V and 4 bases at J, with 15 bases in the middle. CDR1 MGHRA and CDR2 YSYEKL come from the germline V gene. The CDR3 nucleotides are TGCGCCAGCAGCCAAGAAGGTCAGGGTCTTGGCTATGGCTACACCTTC. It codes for CASSQEGQGLGYGYTF.

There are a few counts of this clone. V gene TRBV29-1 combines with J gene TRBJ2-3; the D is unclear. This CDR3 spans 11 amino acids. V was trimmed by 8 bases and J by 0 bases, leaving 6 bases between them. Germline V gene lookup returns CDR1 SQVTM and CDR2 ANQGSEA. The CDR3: CSHYSTDTQYF. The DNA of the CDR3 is TGCAGCCATTACAGCACAGATACGCAGTATTTT.

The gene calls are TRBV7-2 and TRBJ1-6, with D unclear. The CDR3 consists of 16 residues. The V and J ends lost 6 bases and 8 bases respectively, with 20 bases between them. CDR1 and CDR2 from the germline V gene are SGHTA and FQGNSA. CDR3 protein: CASRPPITGRDSPLHF. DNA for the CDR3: TGTGCCAGCAGACCCCCAATAACCGGCCGGGATTCACCCCTCCACTTT.

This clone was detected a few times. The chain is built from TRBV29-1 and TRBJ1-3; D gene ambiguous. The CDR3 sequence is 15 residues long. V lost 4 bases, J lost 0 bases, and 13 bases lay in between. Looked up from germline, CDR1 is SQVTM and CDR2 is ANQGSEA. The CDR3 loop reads CSVGGTGFSGNTIYF. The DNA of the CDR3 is TGCAGCGTTGGGGGAACGGGATTCTCTGGAAACACCATATATTTT.